This record concerns one T cell receptor (beta chain) sequence. The antigen remains unidentified. The nonmyeloablative bone marrow transplants came from related graft donors, with transient mixed chimerism. Thawed PBMCs were FACS-sorted into unstimulated CD4+CD25+CD127- regulatory T cells, CD4+CD25- non-regulatory cells, CD4 and CD8 cells. This sample is part of a study of Tregs in tolerant kidney transplant recipients. Whole-study results and caveats: Biological reproducibility was not directly addressed, but technical replication error appeared minimal.

The table came from immunoSEQ multiplex PCR; TCRdb's copy has only in-frame clones and leaves some out. The sample yields 65,000 to 85,000 clones, more than 85% seen once. CDR1 and CDR2 from the germline V gene are SGHTA and FQGTGA. The CDR3 extends over 16 amino acids. Trimming cost V 4 bases and J 5 bases; bases outside gene matches: 2. The specimen was CD4+ T cells from blood (PBMCs), collected 24 months after the transplant. The receptor comes from a human patient who received a combined kidney and bone marrow transplant. Part of the T cell pool may stem from the graft donor. This rearrangement joins TRBV7-3 to TRBJ2-2; 15 nucleotides agree with TRBD2. Here the CDR3 DNA reads TGTGCCAGCAGCTCCGGACTAGCGGGAGGGACCGGGGAGCTGTTTTTT. Amino acids: CASSSGLAGGTGELFF.